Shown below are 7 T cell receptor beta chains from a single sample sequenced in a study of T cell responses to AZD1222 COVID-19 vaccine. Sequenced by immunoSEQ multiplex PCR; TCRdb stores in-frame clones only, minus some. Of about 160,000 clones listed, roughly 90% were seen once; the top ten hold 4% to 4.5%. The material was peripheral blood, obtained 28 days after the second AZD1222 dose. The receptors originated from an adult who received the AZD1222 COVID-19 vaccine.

The CDR3 bases are TGTGCCATCAGTGGATCCCTTTTTTCTAGCGGGGGTTCTCACACCGGGGAGCTGTTTTTT. It encodes CAISGSLFSSGGSHTGELFF. The chain joins TRBV10-3 to TRBJ2-2, with 10 bases matching TRBD2. Trimming cost V 4 bases and J 3 bases; bases outside gene matches: 17. CDR1 is ENHRY and CDR2 is SYGVKD in the germline V gene. This CDR3 has 20 residues.

The CDR3 sequence: CASSDTGILMNTEAFF. For the CDR3, the DNA is TGTGCCAGCAGCGACACAGGGATTCTCATGAACACTGAAGCTTTCTTT. The rearrangement joins TRBV7-9 to TRBJ1-1; perhaps TRBD1 as D (6 bases). This CDR3 region has 16 residues. CDR1 is SEHNR, CDR2 FQNEAQ, per germline (reference sequence). V was trimmed by 5 bases and J by 0 bases, leaving 16 bases between them.

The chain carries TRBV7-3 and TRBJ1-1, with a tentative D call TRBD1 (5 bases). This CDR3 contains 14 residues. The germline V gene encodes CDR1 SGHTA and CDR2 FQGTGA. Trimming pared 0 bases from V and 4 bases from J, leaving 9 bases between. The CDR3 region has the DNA TGTGCCAGCAGCTTAACCTATGGGGGCACTGAAGCTTTCTTT. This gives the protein CASSLTYGGTEAFF. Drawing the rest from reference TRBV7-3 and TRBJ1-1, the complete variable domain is GAGVSQTPSNKVTEKGKYVELRCDPISGHTALYWYRQSLGQGPEFLIYFQGTGAADDSGLPNDRFFAVRPEGSVSTLKIQRTERGDSAVYLCASSLTYGGTEAFFGQGTRLTVV.

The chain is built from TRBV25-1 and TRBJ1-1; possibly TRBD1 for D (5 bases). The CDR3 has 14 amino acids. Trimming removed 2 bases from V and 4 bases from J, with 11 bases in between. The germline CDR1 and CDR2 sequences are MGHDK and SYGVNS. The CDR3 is CASSEQGFRTEAFF. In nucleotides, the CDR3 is TGTGCCAGCAGTGAACAGGGATTTCGCACTGAAGCTTTCTTT.

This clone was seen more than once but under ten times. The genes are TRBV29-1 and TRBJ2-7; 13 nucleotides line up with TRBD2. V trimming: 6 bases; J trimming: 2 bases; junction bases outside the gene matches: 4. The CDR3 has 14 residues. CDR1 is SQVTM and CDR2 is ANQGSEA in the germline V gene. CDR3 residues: CSVTGTSGAYEQYF. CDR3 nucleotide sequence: TGCAGCGTGACCGGGACTAGCGGGGCCTACGAGCAGTACTTC.

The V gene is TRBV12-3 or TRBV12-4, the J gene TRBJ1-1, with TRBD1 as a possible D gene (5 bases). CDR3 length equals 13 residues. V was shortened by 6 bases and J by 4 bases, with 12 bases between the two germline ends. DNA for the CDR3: TGTGCCAGCAGCAGGGAAGAACTCACTGAAGCTTTCTTT. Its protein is CASSREELTEAFF.

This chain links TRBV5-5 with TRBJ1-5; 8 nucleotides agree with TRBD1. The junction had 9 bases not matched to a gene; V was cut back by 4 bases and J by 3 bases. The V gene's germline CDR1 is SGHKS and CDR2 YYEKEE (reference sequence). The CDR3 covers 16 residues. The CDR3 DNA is TGTGCCAGCAGCCGGACAGGGTGGGTTAACAATCAGCCCCAGCATTTT. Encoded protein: CASSRTGWVNNQPQHF.